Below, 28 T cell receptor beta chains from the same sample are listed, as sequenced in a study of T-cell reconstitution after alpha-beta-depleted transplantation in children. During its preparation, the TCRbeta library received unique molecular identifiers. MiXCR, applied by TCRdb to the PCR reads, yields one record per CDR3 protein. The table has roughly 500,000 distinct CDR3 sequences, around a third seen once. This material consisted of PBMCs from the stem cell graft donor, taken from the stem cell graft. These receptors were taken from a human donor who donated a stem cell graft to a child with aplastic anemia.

The CDR3 spells CASSFGTGTAGDTIYF. CDR3 DNA sequence: TGTGCCAGCAGCTTCGGCACCGGGACAGCCGGGGACACCATATATTTT. The chain joins TRBV7-6 to TRBJ1-3; 7 positions match TRBD1. Germline V gene sequence: CDR1 SGHVS, CDR2 FNYEAQ. This CDR3 has 16 amino acids. The V segment lost 3 bases and the J segment 8 bases; nucleotides outside the gene matches: 13.

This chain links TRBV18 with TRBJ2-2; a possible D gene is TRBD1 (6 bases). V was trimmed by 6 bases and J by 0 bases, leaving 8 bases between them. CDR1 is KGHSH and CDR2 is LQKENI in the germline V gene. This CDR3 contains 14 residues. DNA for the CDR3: TGTGCCAGCTCGGACAGCGCGAACACCGGGGAGCTGTTTTTT. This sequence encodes CASSDSANTGELFF.

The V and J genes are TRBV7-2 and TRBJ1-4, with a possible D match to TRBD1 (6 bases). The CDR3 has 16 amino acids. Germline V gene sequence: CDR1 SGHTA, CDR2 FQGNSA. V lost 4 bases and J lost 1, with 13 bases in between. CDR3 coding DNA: TGTGCCAGCAGCTACCTCTCGGGACAAACTAATGAAAAACTGTTTTTT. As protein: CASSYLSGQTNEKLFF.

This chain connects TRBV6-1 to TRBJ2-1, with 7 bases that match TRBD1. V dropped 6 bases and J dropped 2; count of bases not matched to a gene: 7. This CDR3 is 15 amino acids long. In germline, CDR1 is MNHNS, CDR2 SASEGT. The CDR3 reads CASSRGGGTYNEQFF. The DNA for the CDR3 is TGTGCCAGCAGCCGAGGGGGCGGTACCTACAATGAGCAGTTCTTC.

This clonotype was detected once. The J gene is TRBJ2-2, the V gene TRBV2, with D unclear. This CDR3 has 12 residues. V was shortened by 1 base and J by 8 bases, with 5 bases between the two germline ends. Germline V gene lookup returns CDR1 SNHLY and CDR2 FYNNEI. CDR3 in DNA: TGTGCCAGCAGTGAAGGAGTAGGGGAGCTGTTTTTT. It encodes CASSEGVGELFF.

Here the CDR3 DNA reads TGTGCCAGCAGTGACCCCACAGATAGCGGGAAGAGGAATGAGCAGTTCTTC. Amino acids: CASSDPTDSGKRNEQFF. The gene calls are TRBV6-2 or TRBV6-3 and TRBJ2-1; 8 bases map to TRBD2. The CDR3 length is 17 residues. Losses at the gene ends were 5 bases for V and 7 bases for J; bases not matched to a gene: 16. Germline V gene data show CDR1 as MNHEY and CDR2 as SVGEGT.

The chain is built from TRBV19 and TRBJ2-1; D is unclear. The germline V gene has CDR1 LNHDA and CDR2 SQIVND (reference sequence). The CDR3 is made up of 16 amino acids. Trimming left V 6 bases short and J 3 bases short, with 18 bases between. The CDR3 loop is CASRPGLSRIYNEQFF. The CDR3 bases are TGTGCCAGTAGACCGGGCCTAAGTCGGATCTACAATGAGCAGTTCTTC.

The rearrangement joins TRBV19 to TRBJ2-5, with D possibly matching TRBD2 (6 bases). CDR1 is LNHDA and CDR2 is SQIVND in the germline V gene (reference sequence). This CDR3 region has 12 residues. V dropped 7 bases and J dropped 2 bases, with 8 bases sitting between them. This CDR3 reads CASTAGQETQYF. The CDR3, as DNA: TGTGCCAGTACCGCGGGGCAAGAGACCCAGTACTTC.

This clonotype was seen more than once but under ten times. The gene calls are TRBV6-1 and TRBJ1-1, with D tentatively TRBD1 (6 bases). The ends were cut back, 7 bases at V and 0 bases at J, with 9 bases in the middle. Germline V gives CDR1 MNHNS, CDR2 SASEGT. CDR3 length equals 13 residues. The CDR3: CASTDSMNTEAFF. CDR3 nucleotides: TGTGCCAGCACGGACAGCATGAACACTGAAGCTTTCTTT.

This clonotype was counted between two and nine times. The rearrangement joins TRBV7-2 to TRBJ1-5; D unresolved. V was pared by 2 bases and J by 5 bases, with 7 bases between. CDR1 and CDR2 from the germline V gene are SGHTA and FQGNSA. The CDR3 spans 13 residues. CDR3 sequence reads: CASSLFYDQPQHF. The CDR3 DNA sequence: TGTGCCAGCAGCTTATTCTATGATCAGCCCCAGCATTTT.

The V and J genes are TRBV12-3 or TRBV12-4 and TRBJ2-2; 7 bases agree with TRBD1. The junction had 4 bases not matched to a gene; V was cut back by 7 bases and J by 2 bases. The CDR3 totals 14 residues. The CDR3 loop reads CASKGTANTGELFF. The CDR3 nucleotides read TGTGCCAGCAAGGGGACAGCTAACACCGGGGAGCTGTTTTTT.

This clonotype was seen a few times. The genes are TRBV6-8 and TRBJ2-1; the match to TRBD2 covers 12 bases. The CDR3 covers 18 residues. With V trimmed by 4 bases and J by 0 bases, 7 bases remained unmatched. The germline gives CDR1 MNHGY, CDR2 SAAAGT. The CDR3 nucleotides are TGTGCCAGCAGTTGCACGGGACTAGCGGGCCACTCCTACAATGAGCAGTTCTTC. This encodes CASSCTGLAGHSYNEQFF.

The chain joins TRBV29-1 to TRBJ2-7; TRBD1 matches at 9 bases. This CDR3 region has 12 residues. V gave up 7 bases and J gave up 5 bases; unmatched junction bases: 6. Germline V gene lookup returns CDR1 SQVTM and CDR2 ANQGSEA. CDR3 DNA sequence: TGCAGCGCCGGGACAGGGACGAACGAGCAGTACGTC. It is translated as CSAGTGTNEQYV.

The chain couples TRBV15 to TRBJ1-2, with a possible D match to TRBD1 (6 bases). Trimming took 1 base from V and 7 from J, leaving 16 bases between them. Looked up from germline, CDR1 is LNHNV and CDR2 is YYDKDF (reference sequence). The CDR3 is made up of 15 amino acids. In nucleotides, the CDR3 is TGTGCCACCAGCAGAGTACCGGGGGCTACTCGTGGCTACACCTTC. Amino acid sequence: CATSRVPGATRGYTF.

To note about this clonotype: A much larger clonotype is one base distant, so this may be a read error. CDR3 in DNA: TGTGCCAGCAGCCTCGGATGGGACTACGAGCAGTACGTC. Encoded protein: CASSLGWDYEQYV. The chain is built from TRBV7-2 and TRBJ2-7; D ambiguous. V was trimmed by 5 bases and J by 3 bases, leaving 11 bases between them. Germline V lookup: CDR1 SGHTA, CDR2 FQGNSA. The CDR3 extends over 13 amino acids.

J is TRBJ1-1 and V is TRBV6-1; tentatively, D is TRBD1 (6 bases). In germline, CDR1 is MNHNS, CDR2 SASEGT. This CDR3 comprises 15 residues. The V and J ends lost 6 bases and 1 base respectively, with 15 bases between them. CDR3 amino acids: CASRDPQTGNTEAFF. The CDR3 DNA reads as TGTGCCAGCAGGGACCCCCAGACAGGGAACACTGAAGCTTTCTTT.

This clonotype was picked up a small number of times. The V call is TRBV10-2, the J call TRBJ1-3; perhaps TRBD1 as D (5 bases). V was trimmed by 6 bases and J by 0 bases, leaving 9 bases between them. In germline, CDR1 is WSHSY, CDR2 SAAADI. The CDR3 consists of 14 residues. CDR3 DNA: TGCGCCAGCAGGGGACTGAACTCTGGAAACACCATATATTTT. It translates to CASRGLNSGNTIYF.

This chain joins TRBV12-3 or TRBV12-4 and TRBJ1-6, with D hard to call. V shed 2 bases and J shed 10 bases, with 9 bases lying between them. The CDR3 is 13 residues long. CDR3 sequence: CASSLTIGSPLHF. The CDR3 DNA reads TGTGCCAGCAGTTTAACGATAGGATCACCCCTCCACTTT.

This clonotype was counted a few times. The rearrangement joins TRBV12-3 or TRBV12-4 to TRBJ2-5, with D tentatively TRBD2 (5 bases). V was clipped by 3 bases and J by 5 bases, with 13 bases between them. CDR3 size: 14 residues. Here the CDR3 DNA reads TGTGCCAGCAGTTTTTGGACCCGAGGGGAGACCCAGTACTTC. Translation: CASSFWTRGETQYF.

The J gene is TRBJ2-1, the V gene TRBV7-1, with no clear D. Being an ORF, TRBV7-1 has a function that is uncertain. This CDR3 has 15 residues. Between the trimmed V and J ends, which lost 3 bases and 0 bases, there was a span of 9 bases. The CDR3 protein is CASSSFPSSYNEQFF. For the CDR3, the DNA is TGTGCCAGCAGCTCGTTCCCCAGCTCCTACAATGAGCAGTTCTTC.

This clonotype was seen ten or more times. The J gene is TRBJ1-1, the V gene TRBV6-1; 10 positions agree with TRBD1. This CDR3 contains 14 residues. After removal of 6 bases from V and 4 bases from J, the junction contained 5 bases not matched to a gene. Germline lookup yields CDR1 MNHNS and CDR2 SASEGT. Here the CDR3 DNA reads TGTGCCAGCAGAGGGACAGGGGATGGCACTGAAGCTTTCTTT. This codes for CASRGTGDGTEAFF.

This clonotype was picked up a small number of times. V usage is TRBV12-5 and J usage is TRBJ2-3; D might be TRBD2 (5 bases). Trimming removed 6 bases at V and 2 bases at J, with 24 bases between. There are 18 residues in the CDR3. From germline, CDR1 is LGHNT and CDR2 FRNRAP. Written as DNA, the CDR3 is TGTGCTAGTGGCTTAACCCCGACGGGAAAGACATTCACAGATACGCAGTATTTT. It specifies CASGLTPTGKTFTDTQYF.

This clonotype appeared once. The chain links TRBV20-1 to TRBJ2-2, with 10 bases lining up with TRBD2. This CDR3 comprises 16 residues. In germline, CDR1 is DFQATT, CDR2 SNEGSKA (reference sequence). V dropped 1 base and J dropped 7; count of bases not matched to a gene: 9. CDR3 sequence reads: CSARATWKREGGELFF. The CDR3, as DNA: TGCAGTGCTAGAGCCACATGGAAGCGGGAGGGCGGGGAGCTGTTTTTT.

This chain's CDR3 is CASRLALASYNEQFF. In DNA form, the CDR3 reads TGTGCCAGCCGACTAGCACTAGCAAGCTACAATGAGCAGTTCTTC. V gene TRBV28 combines with J gene TRBJ2-1; 7 bases match TRBD2. Germline trimming cut 8 bases from V and 3 bases from J; bases unmatched to any gene: 10. Germline assignment: CDR1 MDHEN and CDR2 SYDVKM. There are 15 residues in the CDR3.

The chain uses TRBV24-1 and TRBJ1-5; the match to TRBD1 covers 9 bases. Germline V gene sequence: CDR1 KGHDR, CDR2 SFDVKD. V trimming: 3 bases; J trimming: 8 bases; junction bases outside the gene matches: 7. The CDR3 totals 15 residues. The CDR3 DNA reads TGTGCCACCAGTGATGGCACAGGGGGCGCCGAGCCCCAGCATTTT. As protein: CATSDGTGGAEPQHF.

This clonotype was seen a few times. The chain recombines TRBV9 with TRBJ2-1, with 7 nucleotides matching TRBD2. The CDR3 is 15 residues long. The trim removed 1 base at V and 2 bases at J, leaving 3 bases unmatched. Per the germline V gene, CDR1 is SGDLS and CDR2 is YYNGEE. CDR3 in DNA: TGTGCCAGCAGCGTAATAGCGGGTCCCTACAATGAGCAGTTCTTC. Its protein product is CASSVIAGPYNEQFF.

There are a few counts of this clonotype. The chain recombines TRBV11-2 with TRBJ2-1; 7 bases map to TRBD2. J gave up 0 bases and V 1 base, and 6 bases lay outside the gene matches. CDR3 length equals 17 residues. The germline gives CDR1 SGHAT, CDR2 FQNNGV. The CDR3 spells CASSLGRGLYSYNEQFF. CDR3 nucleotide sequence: TGTGCCAGCAGCTTAGGGCGGGGGTTATACTCCTACAATGAGCAGTTCTTC.

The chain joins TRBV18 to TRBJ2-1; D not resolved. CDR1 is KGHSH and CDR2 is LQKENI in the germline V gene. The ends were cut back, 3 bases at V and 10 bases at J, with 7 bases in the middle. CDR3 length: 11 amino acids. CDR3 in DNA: TGTGCCAGCTCACCTATTCAGGAGCAGTTCTTC. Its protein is CASSPIQEQFF.